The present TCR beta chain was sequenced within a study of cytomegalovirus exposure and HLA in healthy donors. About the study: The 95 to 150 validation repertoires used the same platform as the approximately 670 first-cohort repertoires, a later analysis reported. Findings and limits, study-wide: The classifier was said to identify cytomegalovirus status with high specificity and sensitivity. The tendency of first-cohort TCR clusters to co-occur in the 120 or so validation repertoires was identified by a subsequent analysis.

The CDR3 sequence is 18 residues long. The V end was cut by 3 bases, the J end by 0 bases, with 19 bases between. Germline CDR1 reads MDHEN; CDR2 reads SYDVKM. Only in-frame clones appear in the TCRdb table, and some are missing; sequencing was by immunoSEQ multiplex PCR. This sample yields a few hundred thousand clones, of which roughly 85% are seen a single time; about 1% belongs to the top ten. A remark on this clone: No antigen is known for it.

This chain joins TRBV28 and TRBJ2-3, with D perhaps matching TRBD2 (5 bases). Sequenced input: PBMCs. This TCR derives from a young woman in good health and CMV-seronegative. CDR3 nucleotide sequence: TGTGCCAGCAGTTTTTCGCCCCTGACACGGACTAGCACAGATACGCAGTATTTT. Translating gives CASSFSPLTRTSTDTQYF. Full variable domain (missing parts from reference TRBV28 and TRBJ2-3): DVKVTQSSRYLVKRTGEKVFLECVQDMDHENMFWYRQDPGLGLRLIYFSYDVKMKEKGDIPEGYSVSREKKERFSLILESASTNQTSMYLCASSFSPLTRTSTDTQYFGPGTRLTVL.